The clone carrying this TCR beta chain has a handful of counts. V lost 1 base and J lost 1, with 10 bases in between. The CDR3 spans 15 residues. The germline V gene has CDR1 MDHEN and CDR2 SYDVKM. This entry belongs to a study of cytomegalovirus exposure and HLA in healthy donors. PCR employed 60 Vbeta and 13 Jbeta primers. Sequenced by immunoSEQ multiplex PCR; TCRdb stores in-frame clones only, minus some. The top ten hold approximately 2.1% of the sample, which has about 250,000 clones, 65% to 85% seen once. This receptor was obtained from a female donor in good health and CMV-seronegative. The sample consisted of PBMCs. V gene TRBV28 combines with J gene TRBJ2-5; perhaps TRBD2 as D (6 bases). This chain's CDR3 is CASSLSQGLQETQYF. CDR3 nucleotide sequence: TGTGCCAGCAGTTTATCCCAGGGACTCCAAGAGACCCAGTACTTC.